Included here is one TCR beta chain sequence, with context. Its antigen is undetermined. The sample originates from a study of cytomegalovirus exposure and HLA in healthy donors. PCR used 60 Vbeta primers and 13 Jbeta primers. Here immunoSEQ multiplex PCR was the method, and the copy in TCRdb shows in-frame clones only, minus some. Of about 180,000 clones in the sample, 84% were seen once. Findings and caveats of the study: A later analysis showed HLA-associated TCR beta chains outstripping equally common others in clonal expansion.

Sample: PBMCs. This clonotype was sampled from a girl aged 2-10 years in good health and CMV-seropositive.

DNA of the CDR3: TGTGCCTGGACCATAGGACTAGCGGGAGTGGGGGATACGCAGTATTTT. Amino acid sequence: CAWTIGLAGVGDTQYF. The V call is TRBV30, the J call TRBJ2-3, with 13 bases fitting TRBD2. CDR1 and CDR2 from the germline V gene are GTSNPN and SVGIG (reference sequence). This CDR3 comprises 16 residues. J lost 6 bases, V lost 4 bases, and 10 bases had no gene match.